The entry below gives a single T cell receptor (beta chain) sequence along with its context. This sample was included in a study of blood T cell repertoires in COVID-19. Background on the study: PBMCs, B-cell-depleted T cells, or T cells provided the cDNA or gDNA that made up the material.

Germline CDR1 is MDHEN and CDR2 is SYDVKM. CDR3 size: 15 residues. The V segment lost 4 bases and the J segment 5 bases; nucleotides outside the gene matches: 6. Original methodology: Researchers report that nucleated cell counts were estimated from reference gene primer amplification. Some clones are missing from TCRdb's copy, which holds only in-frame ones; the method was immunoSEQ multiplex PCR. The DNA was the basis for D and trimming; V, J and clone size are from that table. The table has around 40,000 clones, around 93% seen once. This clonotype was sampled from a woman aged 30 to 39 in a cohort sampled during active COVID-19. The chain is built from TRBV28 and TRBJ2-2; TRBD2 matches 8 bases. The sample was peripheral blood. The CDR3 protein is CASSSRGGLTGELFF. In DNA form, the CDR3 reads TGTGCCAGCAGTTCCCGGGGGGGTCTTACCGGGGAGCTGTTTTTT.